A selection of T cell receptor beta chains follows, all from one sample in a study of human T cells and chemical hapten exposure. TCRdb re-analysed the RACE reads in MiXCR, keeping a single row per CDR3 protein. The sample comprises some 79,000 distinct CDR3 sequences, roughly 7.2% of which are singletons, and around 1.5% rests with the top ten. The source was whole blood, collected in connection with sensitization to the hapten diphenylcyclopropenone (DPC). These receptor sequences come from a woman between 25 and 40 years old with alopecia areata. Some clones in this sample may be carry-over from other donors' samples. Each CDR3 is given with its conserved first and last residue. D genes are given only for firm matches. The size field is filled for only some rows; it gives once, few, many or a size class.

d_gene	v_gene	abundance	j_gene	CDR3nt	CDR3aa
TRBD1	TRBV20-1	many	TRBJ1-2	TGCAGTGCTAGGAGTCTACAGGGGGTGGAATATGGCTACACCTTC	CSARSLQGVEYGYTF
TRBD1	TRBV29-1	many	TRBJ1-1	TGCAGCGTTGAATCAGGGGGACCGAACACTGAAGCTTTCTTT	CSVESGGPNTEAFF
NA	TRBV3-1	many	TRBJ2-7	TGTGCCAGCAGCCAAGGTGCCGGACTAAAGGAGTACTTC	CASSQGAGLKEYF
NA	TRBV29-1	few	TRBJ2-2	TGCAGCGCCTGGACAGACACCGGGGAGCTGTTTTTT	CSAWTDTGELFF
TRBD1	TRBV6-1	few	TRBJ1-1	TGTGCCAGCAGATCCGGGACAGGGCCACTTGAAGCTTTCTTT	CASRSGTGPLEAFF
TRBD1	TRBV2	many	TRBJ1-5	TGTGCCAGCTCCGGGACAGGGGAGTATCAGCCCCAGCATTTT	CASSGTGEYQPQHF
TRBD2	TRBV10-3	many	TRBJ2-3	TGTGCCATCAGTGAAGGATCAGCGGGGGTCACAGATACGCAGTATTTT	CAISEGSAGVTDTQYF
NA	TRBV7-3	NA	TRBJ2-1	TGTGCCAGCAGCCCACGGGCGGCCTCCTACAATGAGCAGTTCTTC	CASSPRAASYNEQFF
NA	TRBV19	few	TRBJ1-5	TGTGCCAGTAGTATAGGCGTTCGGGCAGGGAGCAATCAGCCCCAGCATTTT	CASSIGVRAGSNQPQHF
TRBD1	TRBV5-1	few	TRBJ2-5	TGCGCCAGCAGCCTATACGGGACAGAAGAGACCCAGTACTTC	CASSLYGTEETQYF
NA	TRBV30	NA	TRBJ1-6	TGTGCCCGCGGAGGGGGGGGGTCGGATAATTCACCCCTCCACTTT	CARGGGGSDNSPLHF
NA	TRBV25-1	few	TRBJ1-1	TGTGCCAGCAGTAAGACTTTTATGGGAGGACCTGAAGCTTTCTTT	CASSKTFMGGPEAFF
NA	TRBV20-1	few	TRBJ2-7	TGCAGTGCTAGTGATACGGGGTACGAGCAGTACTTC	CSASDTGYEQYF
TRBD1	TRBV20-1	NA	TRBJ1-2	TGCAGCGCTGGACAGGGAATAAGAGGCTACACCTTC	CSAGQGIRGYTF
TRBD1	TRBV12-3/TRBV12-4	many	TRBJ2-1	TGTGCCAGCCAGATGGGCCAGGGGGTCAATGAGCAGTTCTTC	CASQMGQGVNEQFF
NA	TRBV7-6	few	TRBJ1-1	TGTGCCAGCAGCTCCCGAAGGAGGGCAGAACTGAACACTGAAGCTTTCTTT	CASSSRRRAELNTEAFF
TRBD1	TRBV27	many	TRBJ1-1	TGTGCCAGCAGTTCCCGGGACAGGGTCTCTGAAGCTTTCTTT	CASSSRDRVSEAFF
NA	TRBV12-3/TRBV12-4	many	TRBJ2-2	TGTGCCAGCAGTTTAGGGGGTTCGAACACCGGGGAGCTGTTTTTT	CASSLGGSNTGELFF
NA	TRBV3-1	NA	TRBJ2-2	TGTGCCAGCAGCCAGCAACTTAGCGTCTCCGGGGAGCTGTTTTTT	CASSQQLSVSGELFF
NA	TRBV3-1	NA	TRBJ1-1	TGTGCCAGCACCCTGGGGCAGCCCTCGGCTGAAGCTTTCTTT	CASTLGQPSAEAFF
NA	TRBV2	many	TRBJ1-1	TGTGCCAGCAGTGGGAGACGGACTATGAACACTGAAGCTTTCTTT	CASSGRRTMNTEAFF
TRBD1	TRBV9	NA	TRBJ1-1	TGTGCCAGCAGCCACAGGGGGGGAAACACTGAAGCTTTCTTT	CASSHRGGNTEAFF
NA	TRBV6-6	many	TRBJ1-2	TGTGCCAGCAGCAAAAGTGGGGAGGGGAACTATGGCTACACCTTC	CASSKSGEGNYGYTF
NA	TRBV7-8	few	TRBJ1-1	TGTGCCAGCAGCTTAGTAAAGGGTGAAGCTTTCTTT	CASSLVKGEAFF
NA	TRBV21-1	many	TRBJ1-1	TGTGCCAGCAGCACCCAGGACGAGTGTAACACTGAAGCTTTCTTT	CASSTQDECNTEAFF
NA	TRBV4-2	many	TRBJ1-2	TGTGCCAGCAGCCAAGTGTCCAGTCTCTATGGCTACACCTTC	CASSQVSSLYGYTF
NA	TRBV3-1	few	TRBJ1-5	TGTGCCAGCAGCCAAGGCGGAAGGGCCGCCGGCGGCCCCCAGCATTTT	CASSQGGRAAGGPQHF